Sequencing of this T cell receptor beta chain was carried out in a study of cytomegalovirus exposure and HLA in healthy donors. The PCR made use of 60 Vbeta and 13 Jbeta primers. The data were produced by immunoSEQ multiplex PCR, yet TCRdb's version contains in-frame clones alone and is incomplete. The sample holds 100,000 to 150,000 clones, approximately 80% seen once. Study-wide results and limits: Analyses of presence and absence presupposed an approximately uniform sequencing depth across donors. A later analysis revealed that TCR association rates differed between HLA loci, peaking at DRB1 and bottoming out at HLA-C. Follow-up analysis seemed to connect common viral pathogens with several of the most significant clusters identified.

This CDR3 is 15 amino acids long. With 0 bases clipped from V and 4 bases from J, the junction kept 4 bases outside the gene matches. Germline V lookup: CDR1 SGHTS, CDR2 YDEGEE. In this sample, this clone turned up once. The antigen remains unidentified. The chain has TRBV5-8 and TRBJ1-3; 7 nucleotides line up with TRBD1. Specimen: PBMCs. This sequence was found in a man in his fifties in good health and CMV-seronegative. CDR3 sequence reads: CASSLAGGAGNTIYF. As DNA, the CDR3 is TGTGCCAGCAGCTTGGCAGGGGGAGCCGGAAACACCATATATTTT.